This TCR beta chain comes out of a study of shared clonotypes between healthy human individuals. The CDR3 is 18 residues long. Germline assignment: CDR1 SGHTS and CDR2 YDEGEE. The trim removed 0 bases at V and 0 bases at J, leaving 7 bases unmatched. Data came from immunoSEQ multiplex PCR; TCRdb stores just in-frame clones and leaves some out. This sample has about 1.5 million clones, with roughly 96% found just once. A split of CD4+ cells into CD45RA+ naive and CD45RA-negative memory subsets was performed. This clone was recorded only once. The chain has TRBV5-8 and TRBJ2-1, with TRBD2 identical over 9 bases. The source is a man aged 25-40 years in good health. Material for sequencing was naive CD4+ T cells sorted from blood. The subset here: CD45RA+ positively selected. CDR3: CASSLAGLAGSSYNEQFF. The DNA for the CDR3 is TGTGCCAGCAGCTTGGCCGGGCTAGCGGGGAGCTCCTACAATGAGCAGTTCTTC.